The text below deals with one TCR beta chain. Its antigen is not identified. The sample originates from a study of beta chain features in type 1 diabetes. Study at large: Examination of sorted cells across all samples involved about 100,000,000 cells. General observations from the study: Moderate but significant shortening of TCRB CDR3s was recorded in all four CD4+ subsets from Type 1 diabetes patients. Fewer junction insertions and more nucleotide deletions appeared in type 1 diabetes patients. The naive, central memory and Treg TCRB repertoires looked more alike in patients than they did in healthy donors.

V was clipped by 1 base and J by 5 bases; unmatched bases: 4. CDR3 length equals 15 residues. Germline lookup yields CDR1 SGDLS and CDR2 YYNGEE. Sorting of CD4+ naive, central memory, regulatory and stem cell-like memory cells was performed via CD45RO/CCR7/CD25/CD127/CD95/CD27. Every bit of the isolated RNA underwent reverse transcription, so sequencing read expressed TCRB transcripts. The assay was immunoSEQ multiplex PCR, and TCRdb's table has in-frame clones only and misses some. The sample lists 250,000 or so clones, 11% to 15% occurring once. The specimen sequenced was naive CD4+ T cells from blood. The chain links TRBV9 to TRBJ2-5; 11 bases line up with TRBD2. The sequence derives from a man aged 25 to 45 with type 1 diabetes. As DNA, the CDR3 is TGTGCCAGCAGCGTACTAGCGGGAGGTCCGGAGACCCAGTACTTC. It encodes CASSVLAGGPETQYF. The complete variable domain, with remaining parts taken from reference TRBV9 and TRBJ2-5, reads DSGVTQTPKHLITATGQRVTLRCSPRSGDLSVYWYQQSLDQGLQFLIQYYNGEERAKGNILERFSAQQFPDLHSELNLSSLELGDSALYFCASSVLAGGPETQYFGPGTRLLVL.